This T cell receptor beta chain emerged from a study of blood T cell repertoires in COVID-19. Study information: Sample material is recorded as cDNA or gDNA derived from T cells, B-cell-depleted T cells, or PBMCs.

In the original analysis: Amplification with reference gene primers provided the estimates of nucleated cell counts. Some clones are missing from TCRdb's copy, which holds only in-frame ones; the method was immunoSEQ multiplex PCR. D and trimming come from the DNA, and the V and J calls and clone size come from that table. The sample includes 64,000 or so clones, approximately 90% seen only once; the top ten take around 1.5%. The sample comprised peripheral blood. The source is a human donor in a cohort sampled during active COVID-19.

CDR3 bases: TGTGCCACCAGCAGAGATCTGGGACAGGGACTAAGGGGGCAGTTCTTC. It specifies CATSRDLGQGLRGQFF. V gene TRBV15 combines with J gene TRBJ2-1; 9 bases line up with TRBD1. This CDR3 has 16 amino acids. V trimming: 0 bases; J trimming: 12 bases; junction bases outside the gene matches: 12. Germline lookup yields CDR1 LNHNV and CDR2 YYDKDF (reference sequence).